This T cell receptor beta chain was identified in a study of shared clonotypes between healthy human individuals. Study outcomes and limitations: Owing to a small donor count, the genetic and exposure-history diversity represented was limited.

Every donor was a Caucasian adult from Nashville, Tennessee. The CDR3 extends over 13 amino acids. Germline V CDR1 and CDR2: MGHRA, YSYEKL. V was cut by 6 bases and J by 0 bases, with 6 bases left in between. For this clone: Antigen specificity is unknown.

Libraries were prepared by immunoSEQ multiplex PCR; TCRdb keeps only in-frame clonotypes and omits some of them. Among approximately 500,000 clones, roughly 95% were seen once, and the ten largest hold roughly 0.06%. The chain combines TRBV4-1 with TRBJ2-4; D is ambiguous. The origin of this receptor is a woman in her twenties or thirties in good health. Sequenced: naive CD4+ T cells sorted from blood. Documented subset: CD45RA+ positively selected. CDR3 protein: CASSPLAKNIQYF. The CDR3 DNA follows: TGCGCCAGCAGTCCATTAGCCAAAAACATTCAGTACTTC.